Listed below are T cell receptor beta chains from one sample, sequenced in a study of identical twins. Each CDR3 protein is one row after TCRdb ran MiXCR on the 5' RACE reads. Of 500,000 to 600,000 distinct CDR3 sequences listed, roughly 21% are singletons. These data also formed part of another study, on T cells expressing NK-cell markers.

Sequenced input: CD4+ T cells sorted from blood. The receptors derive from a woman between 18 and 30 years old in good health. Both conserved end residues are part of each CDR3. Size is stated for part of the rows, as once, few or many counts, or as a class when the clone is expanded.

V gene	clone size	J gene	CDR3 protein
TRBV27	few	TRBJ1-6	CASRKGAHNSPLHF
TRBV20-1	few	TRBJ2-5	CSATGLAGGPGETQYF
TRBV9	.	TRBJ1-1	CASSVQPKGYTEAFF
TRBV7-2	few	TRBJ2-7	CASSTTGNSYEQYF
TRBV20-1	few	TRBJ2-1	CSASPPGDEQFF
TRBV12-3/TRBV12-4	few	TRBJ1-4	CASRDREKGEKLFF
TRBV6-5	few	TRBJ2-5	CASSPSVLGGETQYF
TRBV12-3/TRBV12-4	few	TRBJ2-2	CASSPGDTPRPGELFF
TRBV30	.	TRBJ2-2	CAWSQKGPGELFF
TRBV20-1	.	TRBJ2-5	CSASAPGTSGGMETHYF
TRBV5-1	few	TRBJ1-4	CASNRQGDEKLFF
TRBV6-2/TRBV6-3	many	TRBJ1-5	CASSYFLGQPQHF
TRBV12-3/TRBV12-4	many	TRBJ2-1	CASSLLAGVQFF
TRBV9	many	TRBJ2-3	CASSAPGDTQYF
TRBV24-1	.	TRBJ1-1	CATSDGTSEAFF
TRBV6-1	once	TRBJ2-3	CASRLLAGASDTQYF
TRBV20-1	.	TRBJ2-2	CSARGRKAGELFF
TRBV7-2	.	TRBJ2-1	CASSLAFSVYNEQFF
TRBV29-1	.	TRBJ2-1	CSAGTVTGYRLF
TRBV29-1	few	TRBJ1-2	CSVSGGAGYGYTF
TRBV24-1	few	TRBJ2-3	CATSDLGGGGPDTQYF
TRBV4-3	.	TRBJ1-4	CASSQDPYRGKSLTNEKLFF
TRBV12-3/TRBV12-4	.	TRBJ2-7	CASTERQDYEQYF
TRBV10-3	.	TRBJ2-7	CAISRSGTGIYEQYF
TRBV5-1	few	TRBJ1-1	CASSGTGGERAFF
TRBV20-1	few	TRBJ2-2	CSAKAGGQTGELFF
TRBV5-1	.	TRBJ2-3	CASSLITGGPPTDTQYF
TRBV7-9	.	TRBJ1-4	CASSLDRRTNEKLFF
TRBV5-1	few	TRBJ1-1	CASHAQGATNTEAFF
TRBV27	.	TRBJ1-6	CASRDLDRATLHF
TRBV20-1	few	TRBJ1-5	CSAPEGGVNQPQHF
TRBV12-3/TRBV12-4	few	TRBJ1-1	CASSLQETWSTEAFF
TRBV4-3	.	TRBJ2-5	CASSQGGSGRKETQYF
TRBV7-9	.	TRBJ2-1	CASSLETGKEQFF
TRBV5-1	.	TRBJ1-2	CASSPGEIRGYTF
TRBV20-1	.	TRBJ2-7	CSAWRSAHEQYF
TRBV10-3	few	TRBJ2-7	CAITGTESYEQYF
TRBV7-2	many	TRBJ2-1	CASSLQYETSKFF
TRBV9	.	TRBJ2-3	CASSAVGRTDTQYF
TRBV6-4	.	TRBJ2-1	CASIFGTTYNEQFF